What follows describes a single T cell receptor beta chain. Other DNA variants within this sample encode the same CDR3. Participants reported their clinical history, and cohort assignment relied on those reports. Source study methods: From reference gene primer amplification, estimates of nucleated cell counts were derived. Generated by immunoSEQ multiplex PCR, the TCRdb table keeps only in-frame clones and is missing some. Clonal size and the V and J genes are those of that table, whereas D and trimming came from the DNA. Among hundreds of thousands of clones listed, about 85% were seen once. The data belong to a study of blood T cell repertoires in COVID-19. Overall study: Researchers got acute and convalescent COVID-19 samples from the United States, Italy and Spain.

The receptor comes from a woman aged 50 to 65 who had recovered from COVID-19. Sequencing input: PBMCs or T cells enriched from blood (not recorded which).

The CDR3 DNA follows: TGTGCCAGCAGGGGGGACAGGGTTGGTGGCTACACCTTC. Its protein product is CASRGDRVGGYTF. This rearrangement joins TRBV2 to TRBJ1-2, with TRBD1 matching 9 bases. This CDR3 region has 13 residues. From germline, CDR1 is SNHLY and CDR2 FYNNEI. V gave up 6 bases and J gave up 7 bases; unmatched junction bases: 6. Drawing the rest from reference TRBV2 and TRBJ1-2, the complete variable domain is EPEVTQTPSHQVTQMGQEVILRCVPISNHLYFYWYRQILGQKVEFLVSFYNNEISEKSEIFDDQFSVERPDGSNFTLKIRSTKLEDSAMYFCASRGDRVGGYTFGSGTRLTVV.